This TCR beta chain was retrieved from a study of beta chain features in type 1 diabetes (dated by TCRdb to 2016 to 2018). For context, the study as a whole: No differences in mean age, gender distribution, total cell number or subset yield were found between patients and healthy donors. A total of approximately 100,000,000 sorted cells were examined across all samples, and the number of cells per subset was strongly correlated with RNA yield. The study compared TCRB repertoires of sorted circulating CD4+ T cell subsets between recently diagnosed type 1 diabetes patients and matched healthy donors. Regulatory and stem cell-like memory subsets were isolated from only 8 patients and about 8 healthy donors, whereas naive and central memory subsets came from all 28 donors. The paper as a whole reports these results and caveats: In all four CD4+ subsets, TCRB CDR3 length was moderately but significantly shorter in type 1 diabetes patients. Because the HLA sub-analyses included only small numbers of individuals, any influence of HLA type on TCRB rearrangement was left unresolved. PCR may preferentially amplify shorter templates, but because patient and control samples were amplified and corrected together, any resulting skew would affect both groups equally. At VDJ recombination sites, type 1 diabetes patients had fewer insertions and more deleted nucleotides, which implies abnormalities in thymic rearrangement. Naive, central memory and regulatory TCRB repertoires appeared to be more alike among patients than among healthy donors. Because cDNA rather than genomic DNA was sequenced, highly expressing activated cells could have been over-represented, although no difference in activation and CD3 levels was found between groups.

This clone came up a few times. No antigen is known for it. No base quality values were provided; no much bigger clone lies one nucleotide off. Relative to germline, V is missing 3 bases and J is missing 6 bases, with 6 bases of the junction outside any gene match. Taken from cysteine to phenylalanine, the CDR3 has 15 residues. Just the 45-base CDR3 DNA is kept, in frame starting at base 1. CDR1 and CDR2 are read off the germline V gene as LGHNA and YSLEER. Each donor gave one peripheral blood draw, about 100 mL on average, collected into heparinised tubes. A BD FACSAria II was used to sort naive, central memory, regulatory and stem cell-like memory CD4+ T cells with a panel that included CD45RO, CCR7, CD25, CD127, CD95 and CD27. All sorted populations exceeded 95% purity. PBMCs were isolated immediately by Lymphoprep density gradient centrifugation and stained directly without culture. So that batch effects would be minimized, each experiment stained and sorted samples in pairs, pairing one healthy donor with one patient.

The entire amount of isolated RNA was reverse transcribed using the High Capacity cDNA Reverse Transcription Kit, so the sequenced TCRB transcripts were expressed ones. Deep immunoSEQ sequencing was applied to naive, central memory and regulatory T cell samples, giving an average of about 3.8 million total reads per sample. Sorted cells were lysed in RLT buffer, and RNA was extracted using DNase-treated RNeasy Micro or Mini kits according to cell number. To prevent cross-contamination, each cell subset was processed individually, whereas patient and healthy donor samples were processed jointly. Using the immunoSEQ multiplex PCR, TCRB sequences were amplified from cDNA into 87-bp fragments spanning the CDR3 region. Amplicons were sequenced on the Illumina HiSeq platform. For the original study's pipeline: Synthetic template baselines were used to correct PCR bias computationally, reads within Hamming distance 2 were collapsed together, and singletons that could not be merged were discarded. By aligning reads against IMGT, V, D and J genes, CDR3 length, and insertions or deletions at six rearrangement sites were assigned. Clonotype counts were normalized to sorted cell number within each subset before computing true diversity and Gini coefficients with the tcR R package. The overlap coefficient, calculated on TCRB nucleotide sequences, was used to quantify repertoire sharing. TCRdb stores this immuneACCESS table with in-frame sequences only. Part of the clones is absent; in the studies checked, under half of the shortfall reflects unresolved V genes, and no reason is known for the rest. The V and J calls and clone size were taken over from that table, and D and trimming were inferred from the DNA. The table for this sample lists about 150,000 clones; about 8.1% of them were counted only once. Of the sample, 0.65% falls within the top ten clones.

Here the chain combines TRBV4-3 and TRBJ2-2, with TRBD2 matching 8 junction bases. Sequences were obtained from central memory CD4+ T cells from blood. The clonotype was recovered from a man younger than 35 in good health. DNA sequence: TGCGCCAGCAGCCATCGGAACGGGGGGGCCGGGGAGCTGTTTTTT. This yields the protein CASSHRNGGAGELFF.